The 4 T cell receptor beta chains reported below all come from one sample, sequenced in a study of regulatory T cells in long-lasting Graves disease. Indicated time point: persistent/refractory GD, antithyroid drugs over 5 years with positive TRAb. Making the TCR library involved RNA that had been extracted from PBMCs. Arm-PCR of CDR3 regions and iRepertoire HTBI primers were the basis on which TCR beta libraries were built. TCRdb itself ran the multiplex PCR reads through MiXCR, one entry per CDR3 protein. The table includes around 460,000 distinct CDR3 sequences, under 25% detected once. Sequenced material: peripheral blood mononuclear cells (PBMCs), taken when the disease was refractory, from a patient treated with antithyroid drugs. Every receptor here comes from a female donor with Graves disease.

The chain joins TRBV3-2 to TRBJ2-7; the table's D call TRBD2 went unverified against the DNA. TRBV3-2 is reported as a pseudogene. The CDR3 runs 15 residues. The CDR3 DNA reads as TGTGCCAGCAGCCACGGGCTAGCGGGAGAAGGGGAGCAGTACTTC. Protein sequence: CASSHGLAGEGEQYF.

The genes are TRBV7-2 and TRBJ2-1, with TRBD1 matching 9 bases. Trimming at V came to 3 bases and at J to 3 bases, leaving 3 bases not matched to a gene. The germline CDR1 and CDR2 sequences are SGHTA and FQGNSA. This CDR3 comprises 15 residues. CDR3 residues: CASSFRDRDYNEQFF. The DNA for the CDR3 is TGTGCCAGCAGCTTCCGGGACAGGGACTACAATGAGCAGTTCTTC. Supplemented by reference TRBV7-2 and TRBJ2-1, the full variable domain reads GAGVSQSPSNKVTEKGKDVELRCDPISGHTALYWYRQSLGQGLEFLIYFQGNSAPDKSGLPSDRFSAERTGGSVSTLTIQRTQQEDSAVYLCASSFRDRDYNEQFFGPGTRLTVL.

The rearrangement links TRBV6-1 to TRBJ1-1; a possible D gene is TRBD1 (5 bases). The CDR3 is 14 amino acids. Germline loops: CDR1 MNHNS, CDR2 SASEGT. Trimming took 3 bases from V and 5 from J, leaving 13 bases between them. The CDR3 nucleotides read TGTGCCAGCAGTGAGAGGACAAGGGTAACTGAAGCTTTCTTT. Translation: CASSERTRVTEAFF.

This clonotype was counted a few times. A much larger clone lies one base from this, so it may be a read error. This chain links TRBV4-2 with TRBJ2-7, with D uncertain. Between the trimmed V and J ends, which lost 0 bases and 6 bases, there was a span of 6 bases. This CDR3 is built from 12 residues. Per the germline V gene, CDR1 is LGHNA and CDR2 is YNFKEQ. The CDR3 DNA follows: TGTGCCAGCAGCCAAGATCCGGGCGAGCAGTACTTC. It is translated as CASSQDPGEQYF.